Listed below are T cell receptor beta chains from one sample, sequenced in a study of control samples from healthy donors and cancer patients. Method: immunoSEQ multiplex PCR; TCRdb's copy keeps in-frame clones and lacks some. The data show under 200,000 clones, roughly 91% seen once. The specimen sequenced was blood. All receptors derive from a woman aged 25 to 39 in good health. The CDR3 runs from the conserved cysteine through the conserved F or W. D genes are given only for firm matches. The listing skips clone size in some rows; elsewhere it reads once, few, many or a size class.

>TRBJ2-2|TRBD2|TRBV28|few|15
CASKWTGLASGELFF
TGTGCCAGCAAATGGACGGGACTAGCTTCCGGGGAGCTGTTTTTT
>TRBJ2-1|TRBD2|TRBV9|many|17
CASSVEGGLAGPNEQFF
TGTGCCAGCAGCGTAGAAGGGGGGCTAGCGGGGCCCAATGAGCAGTTCTTC
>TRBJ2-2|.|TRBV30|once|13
CAWSVGEAGELFF
TGTGCCTGGAGTGTCGGGGAAGCCGGGGAGCTGTTTTTT
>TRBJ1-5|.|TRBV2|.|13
CASSDRVVQPQHF
TGTGCCAGCAGTGACAGGGTGGTTCAGCCCCAGCATTTT
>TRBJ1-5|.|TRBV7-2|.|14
CASSPTYSNQPQHF
TGTGCCAGCAGCCCAACTTATAGCAATCAGCCCCAGCATTTT
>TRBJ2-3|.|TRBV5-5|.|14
CASSLPQSTDTQYF
TGTGCCAGCAGCCTGCCCCAGAGCACAGATACGCAGTATTTT
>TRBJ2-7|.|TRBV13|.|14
CASSLGWRSYEQYF
TGTGCCAGCAGCTTAGGCTGGCGCTCCTACGAGCAGTACTTC
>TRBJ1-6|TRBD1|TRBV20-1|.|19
CSASTVVWTGSSYNSPLHF
TGCAGTGCTAGTACCGTCGTGTGGACAGGGAGCTCCTATAATTCACCCCTCCACTTT
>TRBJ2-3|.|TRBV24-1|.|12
CATSEGTDTQYF
TGTGCCACCAGTGAGGGCACAGATACGCAGTATTTT
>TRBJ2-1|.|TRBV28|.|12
CASSPPNNEQFF
TGTGCCAGCAGTCCCCCCAACAATGAGCAGTTCTTC
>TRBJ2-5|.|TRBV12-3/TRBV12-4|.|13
CASSRDSQETQYF
TGTGCCAGCAGCCGGGACTCCCAAGAGACCCAGTACTTC
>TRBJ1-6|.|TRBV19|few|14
CASMKSSYNSPLHF
TGTGCCAGTATGAAGAGCTCCTATAATTCACCCCTCCACTTT
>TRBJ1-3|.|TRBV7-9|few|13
CASSDSSGNTIYF
TGTGCCAGCAGCGACAGCTCTGGAAACACCATATATTTT
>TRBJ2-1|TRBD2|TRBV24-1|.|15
CATSDPSGRANEQFF
TGTGCCACCAGTGACCCTAGCGGGAGGGCCAATGAGCAGTTCTTC
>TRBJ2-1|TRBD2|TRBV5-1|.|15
CASSLIGGSLNEQFF
TGCGCCAGCAGCTTGATTGGCGGGAGTTTGAATGAGCAGTTCTTC
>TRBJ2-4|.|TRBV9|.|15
CASSVVRLAKNIQYF
TGTGCCAGCAGCGTAGTCCGTTTAGCCAAAAACATTCAGTACTTC
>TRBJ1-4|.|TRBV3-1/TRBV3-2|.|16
CASSQGRQATNEKLFF
TGTGCCAGCAGCCAAGGCCGGCAAGCAACTAATGAAAAACTGTTTTTT
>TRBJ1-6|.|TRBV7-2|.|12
CASSLRNSPLHF
TGTGCCAGCAGCTTGAGAAATTCACCCCTCCACTTT
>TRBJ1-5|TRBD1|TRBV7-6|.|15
CASSLGQGANQPQHF
TGTGCCAGCAGCTTAGGTCAGGGGGCAAATCAGCCCCAGCATTTT
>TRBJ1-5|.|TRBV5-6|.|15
CASSFGQGSNQPQHF
TGTGCCAGCAGCTTCGGGCAGGGGAGCAATCAGCCCCAGCATTTT
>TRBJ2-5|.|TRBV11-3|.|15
CASSLKHSVQETQYF
TGTGCCAGCAGCTTAAAACACAGCGTCCAAGAGACCCAGTACTTC
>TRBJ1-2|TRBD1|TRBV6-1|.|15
CASSERGQGPYGYTF
TGTGCCAGCAGTGAAAGGGGACAGGGTCCCTATGGCTACACCTTC
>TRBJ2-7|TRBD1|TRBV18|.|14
CASSPGQGVREQYF
TGTGCCAGCTCACCGGGACAGGGGGTGAGGGAGCAGTACTTC
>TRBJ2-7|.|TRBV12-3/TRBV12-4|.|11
CASRRSYEQYF
TGTGCCAGCAGACGGTCCTACGAGCAGTACTTC
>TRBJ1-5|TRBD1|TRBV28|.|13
CASSKQGYQPQHF
TGTGCCAGCAGTAAACAGGGGTACCAGCCCCAGCATTTT
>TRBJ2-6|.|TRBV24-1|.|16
CATSDGSGTGANVLTF
TGTGCCACCAGTGACGGATCAGGGACTGGGGCCAACGTCCTGACTTTC
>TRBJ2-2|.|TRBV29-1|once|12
CSVGRKAGELFF
TGCAGCGTGGGGAGGAAGGCCGGGGAGCTGTTTTTT
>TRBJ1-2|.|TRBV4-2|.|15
CASSQDRDTNYGYTF
TGTGCCAGCAGCCAAGATCGTGACACCAACTATGGCTACACCTTC
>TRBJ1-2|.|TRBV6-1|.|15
CASSEEEGGAYGYTF
TGTGCCAGCAGTGAGGAGGAAGGGGGGGCCTATGGCTACACCTTC
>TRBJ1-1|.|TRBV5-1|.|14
CASSFEGAFTEAFF
TGCGCCAGCAGCTTCGAAGGGGCATTTACTGAAGCTTTCTTT
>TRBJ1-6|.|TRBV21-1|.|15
CASSKRGQGRSPLHF
TGTGCCAGCAGCAAAAGGGGGCAGGGCCGTTCACCCCTCCACTTT
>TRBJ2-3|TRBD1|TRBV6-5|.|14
CASSPGTVTDTQYF
TGTGCCAGCAGCCCGGGGACAGTCACAGATACGCAGTATTTT
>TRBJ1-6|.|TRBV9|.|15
CASSVTGSYNSPLHF
TGTGCCAGCAGCGTCACAGGGTCCTATAATTCACCCCTCCACTTT
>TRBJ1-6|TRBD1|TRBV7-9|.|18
CATKEGQGVNSYNSPLHF
TGTGCCACCAAAGAAGGACAGGGGGTCAACTCCTATAATTCACCCCTCCACTTT
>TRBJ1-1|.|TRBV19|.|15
CASSAQQGRRTEAFF
TGTGCCAGTAGTGCCCAACAGGGCCGGCGAACTGAAGCTTTCTTT
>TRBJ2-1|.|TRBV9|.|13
CASSVAGYNEQFF
TGTGCCAGCAGCGTAGCGGGCTACAATGAGCAGTTCTTC
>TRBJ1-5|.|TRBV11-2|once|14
CASSLSRSNQPQHF
TGTGCCAGCAGCTTGAGCAGGAGCAATCAGCCCCAGCATTTT
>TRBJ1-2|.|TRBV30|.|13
CAWSVQGYYGYTF
TGTGCCTGGAGTGTACAGGGATACTATGGCTACACCTTC
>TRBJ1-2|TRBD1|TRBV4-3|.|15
CASSQDPGTGDGYTF
TGCGCCAGCAGCCAAGATCCCGGGACAGGGGATGGCTACACCTTC
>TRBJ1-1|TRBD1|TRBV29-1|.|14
CSVPGQALNTEAFF
TGCAGCGTGCCCGGACAGGCTCTGAACACTGAAGCTTTCTTT
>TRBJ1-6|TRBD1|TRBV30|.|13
CAWTGQYNSPLHF
TGTGCCTGGACGGGACAGTATAATTCACCCCTCCACTTT
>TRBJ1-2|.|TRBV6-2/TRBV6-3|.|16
CASSYSSDSLLCGYTF
TGTGCCAGCAGTTACTCCTCGGACAGTCTTCTCTGTGGCTACACCTTC
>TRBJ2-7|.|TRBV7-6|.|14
CASSSRDPTYEQYF
TGTGCCAGCAGCTCCCGGGACCCGACCTACGAGCAGTACTTC
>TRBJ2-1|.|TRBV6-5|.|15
CASSYEGTSYNEQFF
TGTGCCAGCAGTTACGAGGGCACCTCCTACAATGAGCAGTTCTTC
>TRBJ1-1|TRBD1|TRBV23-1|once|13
CANIQDRGSEAFF
TGCGCCAATATACAGGACAGGGGATCTGAAGCTTTCTTT
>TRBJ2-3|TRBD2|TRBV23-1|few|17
CASSQSTSGVTTDTQYF
TGCGCCAGCAGTCAATCTACTAGCGGGGTGACCACAGATACGCAGTATTTT
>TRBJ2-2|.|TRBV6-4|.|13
CASSEGPAGELFF
TGTGCCAGCAGTGAAGGACCAGCCGGGGAGCTGTTTTTT
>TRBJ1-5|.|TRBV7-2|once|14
CASSVDLLNQPQHF
TGTGCCAGCAGCGTGGACCTTCTGAATCAGCCCCAGCATTTT
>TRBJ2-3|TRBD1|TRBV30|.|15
CAHSRGQGSTDTQYF
TGTGCCCACTCCCGGGGACAGGGTAGCACAGATACGCAGTATTTT
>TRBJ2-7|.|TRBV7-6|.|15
CASSLGGDGPYEQYF
TGTGCCAGCAGCTTAGGGGGGGACGGCCCCTACGAGCAGTACTTC
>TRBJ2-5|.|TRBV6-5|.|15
CASSYSGGGGETQYF
TGTGCCAGCAGTTACTCGGGGGGGGGCGGCGAGACCCAGTACTTC
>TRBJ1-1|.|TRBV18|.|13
CASSADKYTEAFF
TGTGCCAGCTCAGCAGACAAATACACTGAAGCTTTCTTT